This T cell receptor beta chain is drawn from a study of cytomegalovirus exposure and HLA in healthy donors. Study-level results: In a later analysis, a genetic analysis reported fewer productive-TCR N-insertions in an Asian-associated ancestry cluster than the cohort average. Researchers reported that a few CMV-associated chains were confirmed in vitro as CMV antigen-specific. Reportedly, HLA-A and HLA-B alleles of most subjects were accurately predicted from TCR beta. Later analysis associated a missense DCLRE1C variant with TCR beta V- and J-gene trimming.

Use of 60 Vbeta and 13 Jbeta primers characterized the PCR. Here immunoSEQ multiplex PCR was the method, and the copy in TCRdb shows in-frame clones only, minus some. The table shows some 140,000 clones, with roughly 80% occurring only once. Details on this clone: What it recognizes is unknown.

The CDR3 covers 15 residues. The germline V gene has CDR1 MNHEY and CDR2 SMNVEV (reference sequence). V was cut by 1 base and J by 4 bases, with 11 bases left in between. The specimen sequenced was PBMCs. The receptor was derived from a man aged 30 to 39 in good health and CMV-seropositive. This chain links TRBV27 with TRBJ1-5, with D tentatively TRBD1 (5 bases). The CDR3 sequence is CASSLFAGPNQPQHF. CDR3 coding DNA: TGTGCCAGCAGTTTATTTGCAGGGCCAAATCAGCCCCAGCATTTT.